This is a list of T cell receptor beta chains from one sample in a study of cytomegalovirus exposure and HLA in healthy donors. Profiled with immunoSEQ multiplex PCR; TCRdb holds only in-frame clones, not every one. Of some 320,000 clones listed, roughly nine tenths were seen once; the top ten hold roughly 1.1%. The sequenced sample consisted of PBMCs. The receptors come from a woman aged 25 to 39 in good health and CMV-seropositive. The CDR3 runs from the conserved cysteine through the conserved F or W. D genes are given only for firm matches. Clone size is shown for a subset of rows, as once, few, many or a class of expanded clone.

abundance	v_gene	j_gene	d_gene	CDR3nt	CDR3aa
.	TRBV9	TRBJ2-7	.	TGTGCCAGCAGCGTAGATGTAGCGAGCTCCTACGAGCAGTACTTC	CASSVDVASSYEQYF
.	TRBV30	TRBJ2-2	.	TGTGCCTGGAGGGCTCGGAGCACCGGGGAGCTGTTTTTT	CAWRARSTGELFF
.	TRBV27	TRBJ2-1	.	TGTGCCAGCAGTTTATTGGCCAGGGAGAATGAGCAGTTCTTC	CASSLLARENEQFF
.	TRBV9	TRBJ2-5	TRBD2	TGTGCCAGCTCTCGGAGCGGGGGCCAAGAGACCCAGTACTTC	CASSRSGGQETQYF
.	TRBV2	TRBJ2-2	.	TGTGCCAGCAGTCCCCCAGGGAAATTACTCGGCGGGGAGCTGTTTTTT	CASSPPGKLLGGELFF
.	TRBV27	TRBJ1-1	.	TGTGCCAGCAGTTTATCCCGGGACGTCCATGAAGCTTTCTTT	CASSLSRDVHEAFF
.	TRBV4-3	TRBJ2-5	TRBD2	TGCGCCAGCAGCCAAGCTGGAGCGGGAGTTCTTGAGACCCAGTACTTC	CASSQAGAGVLETQYF
.	TRBV19	TRBJ2-7	TRBD1	TGTGCCAGTAGAACGGCGCAGACAGGGGGCCACGAGCAGTACTTC	CASRTAQTGGHEQYF
.	TRBV13	TRBJ2-1	TRBD2	TGTGCCAGCAGCCCTCGACTAGCGGCCTACAATGAGCAGTTCTTC	CASSPRLAAYNEQFF
once	TRBV4-1	TRBJ1-5	.	TGCGCCAGCAGCCAAGAACAGCTGAGCAATCAGCCCCAGCATTTT	CASSQEQLSNQPQHF
.	TRBV19	TRBJ2-7	TRBD2	TGTGCCAGTAGTTCTTGGTCTATGCGGGAGTACGAGCAGTACTTC	CASSSWSMREYEQYF